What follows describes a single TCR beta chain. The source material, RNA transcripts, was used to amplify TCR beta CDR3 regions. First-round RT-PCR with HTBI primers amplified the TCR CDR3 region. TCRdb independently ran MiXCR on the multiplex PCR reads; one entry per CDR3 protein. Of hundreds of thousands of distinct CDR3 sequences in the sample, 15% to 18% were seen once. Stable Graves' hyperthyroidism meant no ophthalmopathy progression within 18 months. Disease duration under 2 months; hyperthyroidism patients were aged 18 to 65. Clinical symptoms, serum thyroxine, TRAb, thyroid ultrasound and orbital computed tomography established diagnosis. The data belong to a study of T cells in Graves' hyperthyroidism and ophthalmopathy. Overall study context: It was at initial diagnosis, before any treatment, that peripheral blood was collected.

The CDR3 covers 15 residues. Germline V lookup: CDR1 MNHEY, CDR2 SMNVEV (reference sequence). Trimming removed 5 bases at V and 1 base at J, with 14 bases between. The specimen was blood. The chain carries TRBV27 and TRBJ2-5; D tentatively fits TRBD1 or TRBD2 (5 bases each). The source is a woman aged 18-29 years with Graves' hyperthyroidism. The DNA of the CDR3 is TGTGCCAGCAGTCCATCCGGGGCCTTCCAAGAGACCCAGTACTTC. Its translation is CASSPSGAFQETQYF.